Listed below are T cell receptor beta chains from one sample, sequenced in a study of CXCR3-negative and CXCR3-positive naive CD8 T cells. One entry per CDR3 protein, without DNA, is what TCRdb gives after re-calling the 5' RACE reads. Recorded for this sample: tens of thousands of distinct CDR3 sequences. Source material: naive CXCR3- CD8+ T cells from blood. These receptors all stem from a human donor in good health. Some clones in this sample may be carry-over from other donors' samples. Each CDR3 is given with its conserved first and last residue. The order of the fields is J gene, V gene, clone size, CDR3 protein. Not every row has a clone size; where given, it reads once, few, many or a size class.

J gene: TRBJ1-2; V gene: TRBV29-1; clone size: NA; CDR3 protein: CSARKGGGYTF
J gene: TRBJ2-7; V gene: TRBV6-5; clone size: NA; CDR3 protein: CASTDGYEQYF
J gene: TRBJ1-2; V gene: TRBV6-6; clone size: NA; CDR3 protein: CASSAAYGYTF
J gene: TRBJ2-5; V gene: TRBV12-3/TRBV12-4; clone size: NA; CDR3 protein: CASSSIVQGGETQYF
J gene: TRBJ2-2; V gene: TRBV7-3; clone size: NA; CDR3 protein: CASSLRIATSLNTGELFF
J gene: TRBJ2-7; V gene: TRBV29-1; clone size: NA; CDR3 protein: CSVRQANSYEQYF
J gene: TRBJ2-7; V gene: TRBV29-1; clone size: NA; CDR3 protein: CSVEGLVSYEQYF
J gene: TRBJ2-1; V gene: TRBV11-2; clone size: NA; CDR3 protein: CASSLDRASYNEQFF
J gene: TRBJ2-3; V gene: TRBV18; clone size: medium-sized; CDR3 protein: CASSPSTDTQYF
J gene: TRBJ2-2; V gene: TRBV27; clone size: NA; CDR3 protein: CASSSGFYTGELFF
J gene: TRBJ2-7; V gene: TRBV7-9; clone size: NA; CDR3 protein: CASSSTAATSGAPYEQYF
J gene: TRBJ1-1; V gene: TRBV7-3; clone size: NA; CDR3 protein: CASSPFGGGTEAFF
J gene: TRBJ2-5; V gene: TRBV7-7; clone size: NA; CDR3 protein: CASSPTSGREETQYF
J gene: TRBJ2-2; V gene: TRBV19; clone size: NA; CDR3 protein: CASSTGQAILGELFF
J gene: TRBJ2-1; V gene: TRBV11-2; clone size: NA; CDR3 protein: CASSFTGEQFF
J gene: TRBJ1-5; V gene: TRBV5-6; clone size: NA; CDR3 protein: CASSLAGFNSNQPQHF
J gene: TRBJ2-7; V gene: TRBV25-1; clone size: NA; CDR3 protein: CASSETGSSYEQYF
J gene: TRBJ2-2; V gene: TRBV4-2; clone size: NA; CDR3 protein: CASSQARDSNTGELFF